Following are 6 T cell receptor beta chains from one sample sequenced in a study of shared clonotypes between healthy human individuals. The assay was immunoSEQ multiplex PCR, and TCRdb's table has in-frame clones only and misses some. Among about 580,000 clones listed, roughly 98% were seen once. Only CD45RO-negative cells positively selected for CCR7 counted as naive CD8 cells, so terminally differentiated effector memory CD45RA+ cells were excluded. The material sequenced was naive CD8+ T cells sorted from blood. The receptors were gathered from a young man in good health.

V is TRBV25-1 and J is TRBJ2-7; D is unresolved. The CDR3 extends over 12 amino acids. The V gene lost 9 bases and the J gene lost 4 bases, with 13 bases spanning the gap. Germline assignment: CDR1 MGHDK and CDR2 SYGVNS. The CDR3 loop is CASLSKAYEQYF. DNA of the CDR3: TGTGCCAGTTTAAGCAAAGCTTACGAGCAGTACTTC.

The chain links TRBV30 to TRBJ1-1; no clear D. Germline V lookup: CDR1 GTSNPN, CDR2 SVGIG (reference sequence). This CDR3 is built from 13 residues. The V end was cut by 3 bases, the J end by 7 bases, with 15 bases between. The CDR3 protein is CAWRKGAVIEAFF. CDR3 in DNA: TGTGCCTGGAGGAAGGGAGCGGTGATTGAAGCTTTCTTT.

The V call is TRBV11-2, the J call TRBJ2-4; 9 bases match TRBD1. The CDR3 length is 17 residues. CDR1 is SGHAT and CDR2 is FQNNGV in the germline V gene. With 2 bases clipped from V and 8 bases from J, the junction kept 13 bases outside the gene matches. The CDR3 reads CASSLFGSGQGYDIQYF. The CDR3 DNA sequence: TGTGCCAGCAGCTTATTCGGGTCTGGACAGGGGTATGACATTCAGTACTTC.

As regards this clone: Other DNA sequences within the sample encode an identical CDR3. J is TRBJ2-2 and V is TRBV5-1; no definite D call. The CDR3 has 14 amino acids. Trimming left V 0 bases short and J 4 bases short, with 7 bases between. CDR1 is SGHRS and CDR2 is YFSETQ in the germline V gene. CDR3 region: CASSLEGATGELFF. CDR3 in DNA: TGCGCCAGCAGCTTGGAAGGCGCCACCGGGGAGCTGTTTTTT.

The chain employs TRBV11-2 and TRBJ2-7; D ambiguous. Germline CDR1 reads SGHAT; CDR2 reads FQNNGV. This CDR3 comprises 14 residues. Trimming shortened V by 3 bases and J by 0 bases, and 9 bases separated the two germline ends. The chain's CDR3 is CASSLYGDSYEQYF. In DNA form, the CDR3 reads TGTGCCAGCAGCTTGTACGGTGACTCCTACGAGCAGTACTTC.

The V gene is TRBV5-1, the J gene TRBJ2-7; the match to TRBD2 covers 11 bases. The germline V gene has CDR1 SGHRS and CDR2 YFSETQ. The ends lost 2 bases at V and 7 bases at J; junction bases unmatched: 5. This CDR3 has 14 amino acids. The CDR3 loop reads CASSFTSGRREQYF. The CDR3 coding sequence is TGCGCCAGCAGCTTTACTAGCGGGAGAAGAGAGCAGTACTTC.